A selection of T cell receptor beta chains follows, all from one sample in a study of T cells after yellow fever vaccination. TCRdb used MiXCR to reprocess the 5' RACE reads, holding one entry per CDR3 protein. The sample includes almost 600,000 distinct CDR3 sequences, 13% of them seen just once. Here the sequenced sample was PBMCs, taken on the day of the yellow fever booster vaccination. These receptors were taken from a man aged 30 to 45 who received the YFV17D yellow fever vaccine. CDR3s leave out the opening cysteine and the closing phenylalanine or tryptophan.

cdr3_aa,j_call,v_call
AISGQGAGTQY,TRBJ2-5,TRBV10-3
SVASGTSTDTQY,TRBJ2-3,TRBV29-1
ASSGGDQYEQY,TRBJ2-7,TRBV12-3/TRBV12-4
ASSEAGGNTQY,TRBJ2-3,TRBV5-1
ASSPGVPGELF,TRBJ2-2,TRBV5-4
ASSLAPVVGEAF,TRBJ1-1,TRBV7-2
ASSPKGNWNLF,TRBJ1-1,TRBV7-2
ASSLGFLAGVGGGSYNEQF,TRBJ2-1,TRBV5-1
ATSPGTPNIQY,TRBJ2-4,TRBV19
ATTEISGSYNEQF,TRBJ2-1,TRBV15
ASSPFGLAAYEQY,TRBJ2-7,TRBV12-3/TRBV12-4
ASSLVPREGLVSYEQY,TRBJ2-7,TRBV5-1
ASSLIRAGVPTDTQY,TRBJ2-3,TRBV7-2
ASSLSRGLDEQF,TRBJ2-1,TRBV7-6
ASSFPDSESSTDTQY,TRBJ2-3,TRBV7-6
ATRGSGRSPLH,TRBJ1-6,TRBV3-1
VTHAYTSTDTQY,TRBJ2-3,TRBV13
SARDTGLGYGYT,TRBJ1-2,TRBV20-1
SASWSSGYYEQY,TRBJ2-7,TRBV20-1
SARAAGLTQY,TRBJ2-3,TRBV20-1
ASSLLSGPGYEQF,TRBJ2-1,TRBV12-3/TRBV12-4
ASSLPGSFGYT,TRBJ1-2,TRBV12-3/TRBV12-4